The 5 T cell receptor beta chains given below trace back to one sample, sequenced in a study of blood T cells in healthy people across ages. A sample-barcoded 5' primer and a J-beta primer mix were used in a second PCR of roughly 6 to 11 cycles. Via MiXCR, TCRdb re-called the 5' RACE reads, giving one row per CDR3 protein. The sample yields roughly 700,000 distinct CDR3 sequences, around 25% seen once. This sample also appeared in a second study, on T cells of mothers and their children.

The sequencing input was blood. These receptors were collected from a boy younger than 18 in good health.

This clonotype was picked up a small number of times. The chain carries TRBV7-9 and TRBJ2-7; TRBD1 matches at 8 bases. CDR3 size: 11 residues. J was trimmed by 11 bases and V by 2 bases; bases with no gene match: 2. Per germline, CDR1 SEHNR and CDR2 FQNEAQ (reference sequence). CDR3 bases: TGTGCCAGCAGCTTATGGACAGGGAAGTACTTC. It codes for CASSLWTGKYF.

The chain links TRBV6-5 to TRBJ2-5; the D gene is possibly TRBD1 (5 bases). The J call may be mistaken, given a closer DNA end match to TRBJ2-7. CDR1 and CDR2 (germline): MNHEY, SVGAGI. This CDR3 region has 14 residues. CDR3 sequence: CASSEAGPPYEQYF. The DNA of the CDR3 is TGTGCCAGCAGTGAGGCAGGGCCTCCCTACGAGCAGTACTTC.

This clonotype has only a few counts. The chain has TRBV15 and TRBJ2-2, with D possibly matching TRBD1 (5 bases). CDR1 and CDR2 (germline): LNHNV, YYDKDF (reference sequence). Between the trimmed V and J ends, which lost 0 bases and 4 bases, there was a span of 12 bases. This CDR3 has 16 amino acids. CDR3 sequence (DNA): TGTGCCACCAGCAGAGACCCTGGACATCCCACCGGGGAGCTGTTTTTT. This encodes CATSRDPGHPTGELFF.

A remark on this clonotype: Compared with germline, one end of the junction differs, possibly owing to a read error. CDR3 nucleotide sequence: TGTGCCAGCAGCGTAGCGGGTATCTTCTACGAGCAGTGCTTC. This translates into CASSVAGIFYEQCF. The chain employs TRBV7-9 and TRBJ2-7; 7 bases fit TRBD2. The CDR3 runs 14 residues. Germline loops: CDR1 SEHNR, CDR2 FQNEAQ (reference sequence).

CDR3 coding DNA: TGCACCAGCCTTTATAGCAATCAGCCCCAGCATTTT. This codes for CTSLYSNQPQHF. The V gene is TRBV1, the J gene TRBJ1-5. TRBV1 corresponds to a pseudogene. This CDR3 is 12 amino acids long.